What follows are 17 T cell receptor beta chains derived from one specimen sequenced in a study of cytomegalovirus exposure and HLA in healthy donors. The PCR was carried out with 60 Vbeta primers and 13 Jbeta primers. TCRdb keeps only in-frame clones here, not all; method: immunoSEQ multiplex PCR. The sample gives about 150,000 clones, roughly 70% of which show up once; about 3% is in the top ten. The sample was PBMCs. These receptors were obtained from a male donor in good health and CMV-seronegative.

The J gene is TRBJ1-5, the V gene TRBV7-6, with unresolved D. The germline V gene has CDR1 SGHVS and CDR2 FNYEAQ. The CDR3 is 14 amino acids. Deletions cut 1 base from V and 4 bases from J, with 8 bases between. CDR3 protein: CASSLGRENQPQHF. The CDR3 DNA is TGTGCCAGCAGCTTAGGTCGTGAGAATCAGCCCCAGCATTTT.

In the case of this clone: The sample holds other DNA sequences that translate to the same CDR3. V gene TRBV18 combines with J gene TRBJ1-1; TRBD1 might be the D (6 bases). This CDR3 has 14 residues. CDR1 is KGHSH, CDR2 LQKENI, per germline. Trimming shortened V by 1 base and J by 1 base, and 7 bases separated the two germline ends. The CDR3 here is CASSPLTGNTEAFF. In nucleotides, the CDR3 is TGTGCCAGCTCACCACTGACAGGGAACACTGAAGCTTTCTTT.

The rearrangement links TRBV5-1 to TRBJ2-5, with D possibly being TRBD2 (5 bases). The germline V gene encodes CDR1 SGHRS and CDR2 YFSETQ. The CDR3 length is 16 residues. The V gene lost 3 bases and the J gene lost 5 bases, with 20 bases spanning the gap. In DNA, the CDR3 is TGCGCCAGCAGCTCGGCAGTAAGGCAACCGGGGGAGACCCAGTACTTC. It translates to CASSSAVRQPGETQYF.

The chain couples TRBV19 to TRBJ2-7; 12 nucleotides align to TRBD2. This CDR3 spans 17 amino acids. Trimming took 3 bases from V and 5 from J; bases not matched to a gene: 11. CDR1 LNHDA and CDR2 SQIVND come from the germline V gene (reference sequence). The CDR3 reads CASSMDSGLAGTHEQYF. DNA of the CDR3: TGTGCCAGTAGTATGGACTCCGGACTAGCGGGGACCCACGAGCAGTACTTC.

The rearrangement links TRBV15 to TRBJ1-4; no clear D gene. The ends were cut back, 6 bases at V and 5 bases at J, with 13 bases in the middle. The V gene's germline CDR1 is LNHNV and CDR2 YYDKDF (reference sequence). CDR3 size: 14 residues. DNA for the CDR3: TGTGCCACCAGGTCGGGAGGGATCAATGAAAAACTGTTTTTT. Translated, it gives CATRSGGINEKLFF. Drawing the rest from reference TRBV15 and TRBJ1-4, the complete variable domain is DAMVIQNPRYQVTQFGKPVTLSCSQTLNHNVMYWYQQKSSQAPKLLFHYYDKDFNNEADTPDNFQSRRPNTSFCFLDIRSPGLGDTAMYLCATRSGGINEKLFFGSGTQLSVL.

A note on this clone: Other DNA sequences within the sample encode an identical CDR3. The CDR3: CASALVEGTDTQYF. As DNA, the CDR3 is TGCGCCAGTGCTCTCGTGGAGGGCACAGATACGCAGTATTTT. This rearrangement joins TRBV5-1 to TRBJ2-3, with D possibly TRBD2 on 5 matching bases. V was cut by 8 bases and J by 1 base, with 14 bases left in between. This CDR3 has 14 amino acids. Germline CDR1 reads SGHRS; CDR2 reads YFSETQ.

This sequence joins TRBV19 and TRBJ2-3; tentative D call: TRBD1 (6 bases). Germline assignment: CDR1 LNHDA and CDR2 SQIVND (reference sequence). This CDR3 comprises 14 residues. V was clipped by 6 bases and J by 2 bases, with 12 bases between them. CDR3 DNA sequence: TGTGCCAGTAGGCGGACAGCCCACACAGATACGCAGTATTTT. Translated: CASRRTAHTDTQYF.

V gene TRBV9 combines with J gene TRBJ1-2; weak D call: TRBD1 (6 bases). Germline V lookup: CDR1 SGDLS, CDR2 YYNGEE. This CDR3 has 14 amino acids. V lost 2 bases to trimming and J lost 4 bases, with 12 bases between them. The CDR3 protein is CASSVQGIGYGYTF. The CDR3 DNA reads TGTGCCAGCAGCGTTCAGGGGATCGGCTATGGCTACACCTTC. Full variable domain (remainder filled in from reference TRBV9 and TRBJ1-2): DSGVTQTPKHLITATGQRVTLRCSPRSGDLSVYWYQQSLDQGLQFLIQYYNGEERAKGNILERFSAQQFPDLHSELNLSSLELGDSALYFCASSVQGIGYGYTFGSGTRLTVV.

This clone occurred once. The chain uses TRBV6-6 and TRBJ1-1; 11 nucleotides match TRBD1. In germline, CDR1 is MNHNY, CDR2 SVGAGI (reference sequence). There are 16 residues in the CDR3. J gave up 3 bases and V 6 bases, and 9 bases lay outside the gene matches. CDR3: CASRFPGQGGDTEAFF. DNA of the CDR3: TGTGCCAGCAGATTCCCGGGACAGGGGGGGGACACTGAAGCTTTCTTT.

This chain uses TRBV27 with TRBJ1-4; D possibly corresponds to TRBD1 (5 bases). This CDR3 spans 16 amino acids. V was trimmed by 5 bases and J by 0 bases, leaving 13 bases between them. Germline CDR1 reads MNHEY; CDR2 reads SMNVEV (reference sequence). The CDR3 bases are TGTGCCAGCAGTCCCCTCCGGACAACAACTAATGAAAAACTGTTTTTT. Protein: CASSPLRTTTNEKLFF.

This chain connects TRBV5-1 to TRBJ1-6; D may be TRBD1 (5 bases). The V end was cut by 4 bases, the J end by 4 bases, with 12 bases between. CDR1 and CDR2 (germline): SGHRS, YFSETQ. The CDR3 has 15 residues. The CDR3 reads CASSPSPGYNSPLHF. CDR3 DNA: TGCGCCAGCAGCCCCTCCCCAGGGTATAATTCACCCCTCCACTTT. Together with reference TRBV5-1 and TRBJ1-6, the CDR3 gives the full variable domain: KAGVTQTPRYLIKTRGQQVTLSCSPISGHRSVSWYQQTPGQGLQFLFEYFSETQRNKGNFPGRFSGRQFSNSRSEMNVSTLELGDSALYLCASSPSPGYNSPLHFGNGTRLTVT.

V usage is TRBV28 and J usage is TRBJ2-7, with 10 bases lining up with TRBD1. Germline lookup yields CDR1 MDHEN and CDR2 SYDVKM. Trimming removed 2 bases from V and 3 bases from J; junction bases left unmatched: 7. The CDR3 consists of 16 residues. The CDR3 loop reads CASSLGYGDRGYEQYF. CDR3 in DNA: TGTGCCAGCAGTTTAGGATACGGGGACAGGGGCTACGAGCAGTACTTC.

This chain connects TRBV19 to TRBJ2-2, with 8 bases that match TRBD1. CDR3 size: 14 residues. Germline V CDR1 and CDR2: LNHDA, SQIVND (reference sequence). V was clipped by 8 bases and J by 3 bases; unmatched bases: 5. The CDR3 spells CASGRTGHTGELFF. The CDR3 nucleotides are TGTGCCAGTGGAAGGACAGGGCACACCGGGGAGCTGTTTTTT.

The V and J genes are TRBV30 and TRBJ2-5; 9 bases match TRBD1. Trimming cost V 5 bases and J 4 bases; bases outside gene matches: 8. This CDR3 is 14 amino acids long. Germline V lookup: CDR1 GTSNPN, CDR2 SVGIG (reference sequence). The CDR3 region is CAWSPGQGLETQYF. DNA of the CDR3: TGTGCCTGGTCTCCGGGACAGGGTTTAGAGACCCAGTACTTC.

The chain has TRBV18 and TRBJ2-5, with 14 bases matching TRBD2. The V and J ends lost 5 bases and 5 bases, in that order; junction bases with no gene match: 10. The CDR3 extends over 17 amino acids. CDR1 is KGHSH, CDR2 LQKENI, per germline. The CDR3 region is CASSTGLAGVLSETQYF. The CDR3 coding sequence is TGTGCCAGCTCAACGGGACTAGCGGGAGTTCTTTCGGAGACCCAGTACTTC.

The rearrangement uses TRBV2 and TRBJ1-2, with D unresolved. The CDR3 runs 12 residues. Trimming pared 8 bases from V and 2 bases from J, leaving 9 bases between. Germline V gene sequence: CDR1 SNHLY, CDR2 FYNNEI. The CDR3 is CASGGNNYGYTF. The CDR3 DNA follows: TGTGCCAGCGGCGGTAACAACTATGGCTACACCTTC.

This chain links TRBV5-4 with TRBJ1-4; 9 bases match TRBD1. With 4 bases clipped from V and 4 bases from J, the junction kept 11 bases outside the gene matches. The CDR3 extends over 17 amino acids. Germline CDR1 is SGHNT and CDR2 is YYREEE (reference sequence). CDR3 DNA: TGTGCCAGCAGCCTCGGCACTACAGGGGGCTATAATGAAAAACTGTTTTTT. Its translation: CASSLGTTGGYNEKLFF.